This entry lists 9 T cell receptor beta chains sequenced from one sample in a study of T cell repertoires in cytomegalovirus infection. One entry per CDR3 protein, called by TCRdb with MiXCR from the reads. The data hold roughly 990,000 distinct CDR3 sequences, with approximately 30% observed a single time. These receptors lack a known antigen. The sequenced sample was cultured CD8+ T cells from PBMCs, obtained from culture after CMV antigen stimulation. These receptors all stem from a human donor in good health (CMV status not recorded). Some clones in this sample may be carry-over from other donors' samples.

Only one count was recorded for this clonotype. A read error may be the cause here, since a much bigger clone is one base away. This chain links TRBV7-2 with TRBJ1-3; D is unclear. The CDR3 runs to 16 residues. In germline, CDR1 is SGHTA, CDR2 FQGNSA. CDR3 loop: CANSLEVGASGNTIYF. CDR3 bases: TGTGCCAACAGCTTAGAGGTTGGAGCCTCTGGAAACACCATATATTTT.

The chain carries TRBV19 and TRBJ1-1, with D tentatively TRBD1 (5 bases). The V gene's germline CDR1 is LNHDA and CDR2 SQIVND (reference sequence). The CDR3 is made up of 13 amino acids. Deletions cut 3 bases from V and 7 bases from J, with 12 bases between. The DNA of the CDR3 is TGTGCCAGTAGTATGGGGACGAGCGTTGAAGCTTTCTTT. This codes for CASSMGTSVEAFF.

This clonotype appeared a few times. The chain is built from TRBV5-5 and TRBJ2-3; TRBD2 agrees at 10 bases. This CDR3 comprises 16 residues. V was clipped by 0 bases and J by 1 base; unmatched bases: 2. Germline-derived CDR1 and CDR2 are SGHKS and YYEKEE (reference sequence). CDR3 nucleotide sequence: TGTGCCAGCAGCTTGGAGCGGGGGGGGGGCACAGATACGCAGTATTTT. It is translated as CASSLERGGGTDTQYF.

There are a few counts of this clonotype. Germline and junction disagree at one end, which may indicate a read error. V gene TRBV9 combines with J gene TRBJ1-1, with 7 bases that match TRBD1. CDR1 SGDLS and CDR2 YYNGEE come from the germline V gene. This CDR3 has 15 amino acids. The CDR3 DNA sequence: TGTGCCAGCAGCGTGACCTACAGGGGAGGAACTGAAACTTTCTTT. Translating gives CASSVTYRGGTETFF.

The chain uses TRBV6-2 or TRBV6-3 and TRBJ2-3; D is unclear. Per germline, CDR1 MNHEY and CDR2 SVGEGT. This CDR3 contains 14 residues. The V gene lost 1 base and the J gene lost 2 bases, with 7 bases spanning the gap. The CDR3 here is CASSYFMDTDTQYF. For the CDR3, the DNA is TGTGCCAGCAGTTACTTCATGGACACAGATACGCAGTATTTT.

DNA of the CDR3: TGTGCCAGCAGTGAACGGACAGCCACTGAAGCTTTCTTT. This sequence encodes CASSERTATEAFF. This chain joins TRBV2 and TRBJ1-1; D might be TRBD1 (6 bases). Trimming removed 2 bases at V and 4 bases at J, with 8 bases between. This CDR3 is 13 amino acids long. The germline gives CDR1 SNHLY, CDR2 FYNNEI.

The chain's CDR3 is CSAPHILPDTIYF. The CDR3 region has the DNA TGCAGTGCTCCTCACATTCTCCCCGACACCATATATTTT. The chain couples TRBV20-1 to TRBJ1-3, with no clear D. Trimming took off 5 bases at V and 8 bases at J, with 16 bases between the two ends. This CDR3 is 13 amino acids long. Germline lookup yields CDR1 DFQATT and CDR2 SNEGSKA (reference sequence).

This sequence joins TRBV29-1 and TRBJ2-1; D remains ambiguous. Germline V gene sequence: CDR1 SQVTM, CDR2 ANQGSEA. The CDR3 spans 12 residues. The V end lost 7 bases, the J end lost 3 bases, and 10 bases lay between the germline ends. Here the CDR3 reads CSGLGDYNEQFF. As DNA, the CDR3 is TGCAGCGGGCTCGGCGACTACAATGAGCAGTTCTTC.

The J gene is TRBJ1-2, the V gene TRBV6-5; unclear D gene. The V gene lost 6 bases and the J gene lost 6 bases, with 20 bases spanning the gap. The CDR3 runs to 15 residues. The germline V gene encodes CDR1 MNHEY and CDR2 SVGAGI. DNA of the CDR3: TGTGCCAGCAGCCCTACCGATGTCCCTCGAAATGGCTACACCTTC. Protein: CASSPTDVPRNGYTF.